This TCR beta chain was observed in a study of T cell changes during pregnancy in multiple sclerosis. V was clipped by 3 bases and J by 3 bases; unmatched bases: 13. Germline CDR1 and CDR2: KGHSH and LQKENI. This CDR3 is built from 17 residues. The repertoire was sequenced with immunoSEQ multiplex PCR; TCRdb's copy has only in-frame clones and lacks some. The table shows 40,000 to 55,000 clones, with about nine tenths occurring only once. The receptor comes from a female donor in good health, enrolled as a control in a pregnancy study. The rearrangement joins TRBV18 to TRBJ1-2; TRBD1 matches at 7 bases. The sequencing used peripheral blood, collected in the first trimester of pregnancy. The CDR3: CASSPALFNTGDYGYTF. Written as DNA, the CDR3 is TGTGCCAGCTCACCCGCCCTTTTCAACACAGGGGACTATGGCTACACCTTC.